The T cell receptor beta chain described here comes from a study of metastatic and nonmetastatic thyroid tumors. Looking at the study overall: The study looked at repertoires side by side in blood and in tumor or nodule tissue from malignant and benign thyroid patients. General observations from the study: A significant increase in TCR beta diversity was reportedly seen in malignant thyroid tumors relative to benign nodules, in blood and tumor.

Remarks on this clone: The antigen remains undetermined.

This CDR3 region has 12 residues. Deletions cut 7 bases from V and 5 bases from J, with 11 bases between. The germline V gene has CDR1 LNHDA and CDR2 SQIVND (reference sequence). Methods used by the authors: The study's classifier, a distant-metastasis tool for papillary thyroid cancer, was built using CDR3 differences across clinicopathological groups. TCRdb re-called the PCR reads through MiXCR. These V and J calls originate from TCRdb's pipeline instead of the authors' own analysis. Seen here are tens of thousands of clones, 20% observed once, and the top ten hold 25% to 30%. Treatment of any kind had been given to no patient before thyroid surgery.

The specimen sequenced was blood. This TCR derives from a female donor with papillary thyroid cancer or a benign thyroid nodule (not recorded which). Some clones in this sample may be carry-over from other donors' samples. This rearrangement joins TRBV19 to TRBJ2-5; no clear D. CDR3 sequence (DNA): TGTGCCAGTATAGACTCCGGGGAGACCCAGTACTTC. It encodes CASIDSGETQYF.